This is a list of T cell receptor beta chains from one sample in a study of cytomegalovirus exposure and HLA in healthy donors. Profiling relied on immunoSEQ multiplex PCR, and the TCRdb table lists in-frame clones only, not all of them. This table has 150,000 to 200,000 clones, roughly 80% appearing once. The specimen sequenced was PBMCs. These receptors all come from a man aged 45-60 years in good health and CMV-seronegative. Each CDR3 is given with its conserved first and last residue. The D gene is left open where the match is weak. Where a row states a size, it is once, few, many or the class of an expanded clone; other rows omit it.

size: NA; J: TRBJ1-6; V: TRBV25-1; D: TRBD1; CDR3: CASVDRARNSPLHF; DNA: TGTGCCAGCGTTGACAGGGCTAGAAATTCACCCCTCCACTTT
size: NA; J: TRBJ2-5; V: TRBV7-2; D: NA; CDR3: CASSFQGRGETQYF; DNA: TGTGCCAGCAGCTTCCAGGGGCGGGGGGAGACCCAGTACTTC
size: NA; J: TRBJ1-3; V: TRBV5-4; D: NA; CDR3: CASSQGQGNTIYF; DNA: TGTGCCAGCAGCCAAGGACAGGGAAACACCATATATTTT
size: once; J: TRBJ2-1; V: TRBV7-9; D: NA; CDR3: CARSSSGGAENEQFF; DNA: TGTGCCAGGTCCAGTAGTGGGGGGGCCGAGAATGAGCAGTTCTTC
size: NA; J: TRBJ1-6; V: TRBV5-6; D: NA; CDR3: CASSFDGGSSPLHF; DNA: TGTGCCAGCAGCTTTGATGGGGGCAGTTCACCCCTCCACTTT
size: NA; J: TRBJ1-6; V: TRBV6-1; D: TRBD1; CDR3: CASSGQGRSSYNSPLHF; DNA: TGTGCCAGCAGTGGACAGGGTCGGAGCTCCTATAATTCACCCCTCCACTTT
size: NA; J: TRBJ2-2; V: TRBV5-1; D: TRBD1; CDR3: CASRSTGAINTGELFF; DNA: TGCGCCAGCAGATCTACAGGGGCGATTAACACCGGGGAGCTGTTTTTT
size: NA; J: TRBJ2-5; V: TRBV6-1; D: TRBD2; CDR3: CASSDNLGGDF; DNA: TGTGCCAGCAGTGACAACCTCGGGGGGGACTTC
size: NA; J: TRBJ1-1; V: TRBV5-1; D: NA; CDR3: CASSNGGALEAFF; DNA: TGCGCCAGCAGTAACGGAGGCGCTCTTGAAGCTTTCTTT
size: NA; J: TRBJ1-3; V: TRBV19; D: TRBD1; CDR3: CASSIEQGLGGNTIYF; DNA: TGTGCCAGTAGTATAGAACAGGGGCTCGGCGGAAACACCATATATTTT
size: NA; J: TRBJ1-5; V: TRBV2; D: TRBD1; CDR3: CASSDRENQPQHF; DNA: TGTGCCAGCAGCGACAGGGAAAATCAGCCCCAGCATTTT
size: NA; J: TRBJ2-5; V: TRBV5-1; D: TRBD2; CDR3: CASSRGGPFETQYF; DNA: TGCGCCAGCAGCCGCGGGGGGCCGTTCGAGACCCAGTACTTC
size: NA; J: TRBJ2-7; V: TRBV5-4; D: NA; CDR3: CASSRQELYEQYF; DNA: TGTGCCAGCAGCCGACAGGAGCTCTACGAGCAGTACTTC
size: NA; J: TRBJ2-3; V: TRBV27; D: TRBD1; CDR3: CASSLRKGQHTDTQYF; DNA: TGTGCCAGCAGTCTAAGAAAGGGACAGCACACAGATACGCAGTATTTT
size: NA; J: TRBJ1-1; V: TRBV7-8; D: NA; CDR3: CASSLSRGTEAFF; DNA: TGTGCCAGCAGCTTATCCAGGGGCACTGAAGCTTTCTTT
size: NA; J: TRBJ1-3; V: TRBV4-3; D: NA; CDR3: CASSQAPGTVGNTIYF; DNA: TGCGCCAGCAGCCAAGCGCCCGGGACTGTCGGAAACACCATATATTTT
size: NA; J: TRBJ1-2; V: TRBV5-1; D: NA; CDR3: CASSYGQKWNYGYTF; DNA: TGCGCCAGCAGTTACGGACAGAAATGGAACTATGGCTACACCTTC
size: NA; J: TRBJ1-2; V: TRBV2; D: TRBD1; CDR3: CASSGDSYGYTF; DNA: TGTGCCAGCAGTGGGGACAGCTATGGCTACACCTTC
size: few; J: TRBJ2-3; V: TRBV5-4; D: TRBD1; CDR3: CASSPLPQGAQGTDTQYF; DNA: TGTGCCAGCAGCCCGCTCCCCCAGGGGGCGCAGGGGACAGATACGCAGTATTTT
size: few; J: TRBJ1-1; V: TRBV29-1; D: TRBD1; CDR3: CSGGTGGTEAFF; DNA: TGCAGCGGCGGGACAGGGGGCACTGAAGCTTTCTTT
size: NA; J: TRBJ1-5; V: TRBV10-3; D: NA; CDR3: CAISEAGNNQPQHF; DNA: TGTGCCATCAGTGAGGCGGGAAATAATCAGCCCCAGCATTTT
size: few; J: TRBJ2-7; V: TRBV6-5; D: NA; CDR3: CASTLDGGTTYEQYF; DNA: TGTGCCAGCACCCTCGACGGAGGAACTACCTACGAGCAGTACTTC
size: NA; J: TRBJ1-5; V: TRBV4-1; D: NA; CDR3: CASSQGVHQPQHF; DNA: TGCGCCAGCAGCCAAGGAGTCCATCAGCCCCAGCATTTT
size: NA; J: TRBJ2-7; V: TRBV7-9; D: TRBD2; CDR3: CASSLSGMSHEQYF; DNA: TGTGCCAGCAGCTTAAGCGGGATGAGCCACGAGCAGTACTTC
size: NA; J: TRBJ1-5; V: TRBV19; D: NA; CDR3: CASSVYSGVRSNQPQHF; DNA: TGTGCCAGTAGTGTATACAGCGGGGTAAGGAGCAATCAGCCCCAGCATTTT
size: NA; J: TRBJ1-3; V: TRBV6-5; D: TRBD1; CDR3: CASSRTGSSGNTIYF; DNA: TGTGCCAGCAGTCGGACAGGGAGCTCTGGAAACACCATATATTTT
size: NA; J: TRBJ1-5; V: TRBV7-6; D: NA; CDR3: CASSLTPYSNQPQHF; DNA: TGTGCCAGCAGCCTGACACCTTATAGCAATCAGCCCCAGCATTTT
size: few; J: TRBJ1-3; V: TRBV4-3; D: NA; CDR3: CASSQVVGPGYTIYF; DNA: TGCGCCAGCAGCCAGGTAGTGGGCCCGGGGTACACCATATATTTT